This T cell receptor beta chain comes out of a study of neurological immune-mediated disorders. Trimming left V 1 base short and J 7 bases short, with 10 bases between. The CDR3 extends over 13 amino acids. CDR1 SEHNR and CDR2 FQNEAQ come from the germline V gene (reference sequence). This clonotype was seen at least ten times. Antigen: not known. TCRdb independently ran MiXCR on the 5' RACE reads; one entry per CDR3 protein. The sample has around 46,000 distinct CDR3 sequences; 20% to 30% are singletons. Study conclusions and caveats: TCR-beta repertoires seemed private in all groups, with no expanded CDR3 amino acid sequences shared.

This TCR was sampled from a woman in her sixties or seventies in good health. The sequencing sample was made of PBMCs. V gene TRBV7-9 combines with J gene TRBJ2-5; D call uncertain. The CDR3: CASSLGQPGTQYF. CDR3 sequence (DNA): TGTGCCAGCAGCTTAGGGCAGCCGGGGACCCAGTACTTC.